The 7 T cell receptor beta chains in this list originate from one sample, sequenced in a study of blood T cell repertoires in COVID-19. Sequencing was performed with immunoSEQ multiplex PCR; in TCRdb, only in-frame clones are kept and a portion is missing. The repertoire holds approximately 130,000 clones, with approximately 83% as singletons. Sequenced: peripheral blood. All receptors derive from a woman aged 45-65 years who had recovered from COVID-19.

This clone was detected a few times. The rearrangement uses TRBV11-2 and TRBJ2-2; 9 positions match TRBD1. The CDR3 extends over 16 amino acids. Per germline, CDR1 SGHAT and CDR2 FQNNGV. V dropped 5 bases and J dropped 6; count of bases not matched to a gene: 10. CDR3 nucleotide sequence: TGTGCCAGCAGCCACGCGGGGACAGGGAGGGCCGGGGAGCTGTTTTTT. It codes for CASSHAGTGRAGELFF.

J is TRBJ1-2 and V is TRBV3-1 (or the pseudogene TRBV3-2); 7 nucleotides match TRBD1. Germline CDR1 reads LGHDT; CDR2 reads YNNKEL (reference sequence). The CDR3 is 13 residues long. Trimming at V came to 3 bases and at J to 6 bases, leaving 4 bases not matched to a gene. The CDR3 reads CASSHLQGDGYTF. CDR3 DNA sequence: TGTGCCAGCAGCCATCTTCAGGGGGATGGCTACACCTTC.

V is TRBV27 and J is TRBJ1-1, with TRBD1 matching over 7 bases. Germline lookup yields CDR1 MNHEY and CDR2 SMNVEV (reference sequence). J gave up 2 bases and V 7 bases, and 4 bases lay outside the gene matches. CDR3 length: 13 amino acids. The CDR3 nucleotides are TGTGCCAGCAAACAGGGGATTAACACTGAAGCTTTCTTT. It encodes CASKQGINTEAFF.

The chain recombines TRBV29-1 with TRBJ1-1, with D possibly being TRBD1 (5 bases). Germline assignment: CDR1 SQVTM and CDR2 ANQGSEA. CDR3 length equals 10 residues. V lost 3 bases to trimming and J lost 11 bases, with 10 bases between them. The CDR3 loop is CSVEDYRAFF. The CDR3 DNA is TGCAGCGTTGAGGATTACAGGGCTTTCTTT.

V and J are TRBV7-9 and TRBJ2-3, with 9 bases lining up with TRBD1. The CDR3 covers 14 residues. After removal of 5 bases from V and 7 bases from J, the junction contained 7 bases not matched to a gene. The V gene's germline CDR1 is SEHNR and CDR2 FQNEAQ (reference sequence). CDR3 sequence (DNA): TGTGCCAGCAGCCAATGGGACAGGGCGAATACGCAGTATTTT. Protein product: CASSQWDRANTQYF.

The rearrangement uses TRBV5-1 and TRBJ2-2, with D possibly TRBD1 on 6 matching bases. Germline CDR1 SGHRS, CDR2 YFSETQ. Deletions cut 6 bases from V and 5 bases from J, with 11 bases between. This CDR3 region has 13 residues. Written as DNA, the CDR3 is TGCGCCAGCAATACAGGGTCGACCGGGGAGCTGTTTTTT. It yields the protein CASNTGSTGELFF. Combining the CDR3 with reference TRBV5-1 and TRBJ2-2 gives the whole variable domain KAGVTQTPRYLIKTRGQQVTLSCSPISGHRSVSWYQQTPGQGLQFLFEYFSETQRNKGNFPGRFSGRQFSNSRSEMNVSTLELGDSALYLCASNTGSTGELFFGEGSRLTVL.

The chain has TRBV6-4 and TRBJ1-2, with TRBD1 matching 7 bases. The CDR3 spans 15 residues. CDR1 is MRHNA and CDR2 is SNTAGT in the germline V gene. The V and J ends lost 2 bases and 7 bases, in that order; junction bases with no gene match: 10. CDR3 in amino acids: CASSDGNRGTTGYTF. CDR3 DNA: TGTGCCAGCAGTGACGGCAACAGGGGAACGACTGGCTACACCTTC.